A single sample is the source of the 27 T cell receptor beta chains below, sequenced in a study of vaccination and CD4 T cells after COVID-19. Sequencing of the DNA from cultured CD4+ T cells was carried out with the Oncomine TCR Beta short-read assay. MiXCR was run by TCRdb on the PCR reads, yielding one entry per CDR3 protein. The sample carries thousands of distinct CDR3 sequences, more than 45% recorded once. Specified treatment: approximately 9-day PBMC culture with coronavirus spike peptide pools or control peptides (ViraFEST assay). Prior to the COVID-19 pandemic (2011-2018), the unexposed donor's CD4+ T cells were collected. For these receptors, no antigen is known. The sequencing input was CD4+ T cells from blood, cultured in vitro. These receptors were obtained from a human donor in good health.

This chain links TRBV6-1 with TRBJ1-2; D gene ambiguous. Germline V lookup: CDR1 MNHNS, CDR2 SASEGT. V shed 6 bases and J shed 1 base, with 9 bases lying between them. The CDR3 consists of 13 residues. The CDR3 region is CASSSGRNYGYTF. CDR3 sequence (DNA): TGTGCCAGCAGCTCCGGACGTAACTATGGCTACACCTTC.

This chain links TRBV10-2 with TRBJ2-5; the match to TRBD2 covers 14 bases. The CDR3 contains 14 residues. V dropped 7 bases and J dropped 5; count of bases not matched to a gene: 3. Germline V gene sequence: CDR1 WSHSY, CDR2 SAAADI. Here the CDR3 reads CASTGLAGAETQYF. The CDR3, as DNA: TGCGCCAGCACGGGACTAGCGGGGGCGGAGACCCAGTACTTC.

CDR3: CASRANTEAFF. CDR3 in DNA: TGCGCCAGCAGGGCGAACACTGAAGCTTTCTTT. V is TRBV5-1 and J is TRBJ1-1; D gene unclear. The CDR3 runs to 11 residues. The germline V gene has CDR1 SGHRS and CDR2 YFSETQ. With 5 bases removed from V and 1 base from J, the gap between germline ends came to 3 bases.

This chain's CDR3 is CASSPLLTGAGTEAFF. DNA for the CDR3: TGTGCCAGCAGCCCCCTTTTGACAGGGGCTGGCACTGAAGCTTTCTTT. The genes are TRBV3-1 and TRBJ1-1; 8 bases fit TRBD1. The germline V gene has CDR1 LGHDT and CDR2 YNNKEL (reference sequence). With 4 bases clipped from V and 4 bases from J, the junction kept 11 bases outside the gene matches. The CDR3 is 16 amino acids.

On this clonotype: The junction differs from germline at one of its ends, possibly a read error. The chain couples TRBV24-1 to TRBJ2-1; weak D call: TRBD1 (6 bases). The germline V gene has CDR1 KGHDR and CDR2 SFDVKD. The CDR3 is 14 residues long. The CDR3 here is CATSDFTKGDEQLF. CDR3 coding DNA: TGTGCCACCAGTGATTTTACTAAGGGGGATGAGCAGCTCTTC.

This chain links TRBV10-3 with TRBJ2-7; 9 bases line up with TRBD2. The CDR3 runs to 14 residues. The ends lost 6 bases at V and 5 bases at J; junction bases unmatched: 8. Germline CDR1 ENHRY, CDR2 SYGVKD. The CDR3 DNA reads as TGTGCCATCAGGTCGGCGGGAGGGCCCCACGAGCAGTACTTC. Its translation: CAIRSAGGPHEQYF.

In its sample, this clonotype was seen a few times. The chain recombines TRBV20-1 with TRBJ2-1, with D hard to call. The CDR3 has 15 amino acids. Per germline, CDR1 DFQATT and CDR2 SNEGSKA (reference sequence). V was trimmed by 6 bases and J by 0 bases, leaving 15 bases between them. CDR3 nucleotides: TGCAGTGCCCGCAGGTTACTTAGCTCCTACAATGAGCAGTTCTTC. This translates into CSARRLLSSYNEQFF.

The rearrangement links TRBV27 to TRBJ2-3; tentative D call: TRBD2 (6 bases). Between the trimmed V and J ends, which lost 0 bases and 7 bases, there was a span of 14 bases. The CDR3 has 15 residues. The V gene's germline CDR1 is MNHEY and CDR2 SMNVEV (reference sequence). CDR3 coding DNA: TGTGCCAGCAGTTTATCAGGAGGGTGGGTGTATACGCAGTATTTT. The encoded protein is CASSLSGGWVYTQYF.

The V and J genes are TRBV6-1 and TRBJ1-2, with D possibly being TRBD1 (5 bases). The germline V and J ends were trimmed by 1 base and 4 bases, with 10 bases remaining between them. This CDR3 contains 14 residues. Germline V gene sequence: CDR1 MNHNS, CDR2 SASEGT. CDR3 amino acids: CASSEVRQSYGYTF. In nucleotides, the CDR3 is TGTGCCAGCAGTGAAGTACGACAGAGCTATGGCTACACCTTC.

This clonotype was picked up a small number of times. The chain combines TRBV6-1 with TRBJ2-5, with D perhaps matching TRBD2 (6 bases). CDR3 length: 15 residues. Germline V gene sequence: CDR1 MNHNS, CDR2 SASEGT. V lost 5 bases to trimming and J lost 5 bases, with 18 bases between them. CDR3 DNA sequence: TGTGCCAGCAGTAATAGGGACTCTCCCTCGGAGACCCAGTACTTC. Protein product: CASSNRDSPSETQYF.

In its sample, this clonotype was seen a few times. V gene TRBV21-1 combines with J gene TRBJ1-1; the table gives TRBD1 as D, unverified against the DNA. TRBV21-1 is given as a pseudogene. The CDR3 spans 16 residues. The CDR3: CASSKARIQGFSEAFF. DNA of the CDR3: TGTGCCAGCAGCAAAGCGAGGATACAGGGCTTCAGTGAAGCTTTCTTT.

The chain joins TRBV5-8 to TRBJ2-1; tentatively, D is TRBD2 (5 bases). There are 15 residues in the CDR3. V was pared by 3 bases and J by 4 bases, with 14 bases between. CDR1 and CDR2 from the germline V gene are SGHTS and YDEGEE. The CDR3 DNA is TGTGCCAGCAGCTACGGGAACCCAGGATACAATGAGCAGTTCTTC. Encoded protein: CASSYGNPGYNEQFF.

The chain carries TRBV27 and TRBJ2-7, with 7 bases fitting TRBD2. Germline values: CDR1 MNHEY, CDR2 SMNVEV (reference sequence). After removal of 5 bases from V and 7 bases from J, the junction contained 14 bases not matched to a gene. This CDR3 has 15 amino acids. CDR3 amino acids: CASSPGGGPSGEQYF. CDR3 coding DNA: TGTGCCAGCAGTCCCGGCGGGGGACCTTCGGGGGAGCAGTACTTC.

V gene TRBV19 combines with J gene TRBJ1-5; no clear D gene. The CDR3 totals 12 residues. The germline V gene has CDR1 LNHDA and CDR2 SQIVND (reference sequence). Trimming shortened V by 5 bases and J by 11 bases, and 13 bases separated the two germline ends. The DNA of the CDR3 is TGTGCCAGTAGTTTCGGATCCGCGGCCCAGCATTTT. Protein: CASSFGSAAQHF.

In this sample, this clonotype turned up a few times. CDR3 loop: CASTDFRGKDYGYTF. The CDR3 DNA follows: TGTGCCAGCACCGACTTCAGGGGGAAGGACTATGGCTACACCTTC. The chain links TRBV27 to TRBJ1-2; TRBD1 matches 7 bases. V was clipped by 7 bases and J by 3 bases; unmatched bases: 11. The CDR3 covers 15 residues. Germline CDR1 reads MNHEY; CDR2 reads SMNVEV (reference sequence).

CDR3 nucleotide sequence: TGTGCCAGCAGCGAGGGGGGAAATTCACCCCTCCACTTT. It yields the protein CASSEGGNSPLHF. The chain carries TRBV5-5 and TRBJ1-6, with D possibly matching TRBD1 (6 bases). This CDR3 contains 13 residues. CDR1 and CDR2 from the germline V gene are SGHKS and YYEKEE (reference sequence). Trimming left V 4 bases short and J 7 bases short, with 9 bases between.

The chain couples TRBV20-1 to TRBJ2-7; perhaps TRBD2 as D (6 bases). Looked up from germline, CDR1 is DFQATT and CDR2 is SNEGSKA (reference sequence). V dropped 3 bases and J dropped 3 bases, with 6 bases sitting between them. This CDR3 has 11 residues. The DNA of the CDR3 is TGCAGTGCTAGGGGGGGCTACGAGCAGTACTTC. As protein: CSARGGYEQYF.

This clonotype appeared a few times. The chain carries TRBV7-2 and TRBJ1-2; 7 bases are shared with TRBD1. V lost 6 bases to trimming and J lost 2 bases; unmatched junction nucleotides: 9. Germline values: CDR1 SGHTA, CDR2 FQGNSA. This CDR3 has 15 amino acids. DNA of the CDR3: TGTGCCAGCAGACTTAATACAGGGGCCAACTATGGCTACACCTTC. This encodes CASRLNTGANYGYTF.

V usage is TRBV30 and J usage is TRBJ2-7; tentative D call: TRBD2 (5 bases). V lost 0 bases and J lost 3, with 9 bases in between. There are 13 residues in the CDR3. CDR1 GTSNPN and CDR2 SVGIG come from the germline V gene (reference sequence). The chain's CDR3 is CAWSVPEGYEQYF. CDR3 nucleotide sequence: TGTGCCTGGAGTGTACCCGAGGGCTACGAGCAGTACTTC.

V is TRBV6-1 and J is TRBJ1-5; the D gene is possibly TRBD1 (5 bases). CDR1 MNHNS and CDR2 SASEGT come from the germline V gene. There are 13 residues in the CDR3. V lost 4 bases to trimming and J lost 6 bases, with 10 bases between them. CDR3 sequence reads: CASSVQGIQPQHF. CDR3 bases: TGTGCCAGCAGTGTGCAGGGCATTCAGCCCCAGCATTTT.

The chain employs TRBV28 and TRBJ1-2, with TRBD1 matching over 8 bases. Germline V lookup: CDR1 MDHEN, CDR2 SYDVKM. J gave up 8 bases and V 4 bases, and 15 bases lay outside the gene matches. This CDR3 contains 16 residues. CDR3 in amino acids: CASSSGTGRALWGYTF. DNA of the CDR3: TGTGCCAGCAGTTCTGGGACAGGTCGGGCCCTATGGGGCTACACCTTC.

The sample holds one count of this clonotype. The rearrangement links TRBV19 to TRBJ1-1; 8 bases agree with TRBD1. V shed 10 bases and J 6 bases; nucleotides not matched to a gene: 13. CDR3 length: 14 residues. The germline gives CDR1 LNHDA, CDR2 SQIVND (reference sequence). In nucleotides, the CDR3 is TGTGCCACTTCGGACAGGGAGAGGGTCGCTGAAGCTTTCTTT. This codes for CATSDRERVAEAFF.

In this sample, this clonotype turned up a few times. The DNA for the CDR3 is TGCAGTGCTAGAGATCGTCCGAGAGGCTACGAGCAGTACTTC. Translated, it gives CSARDRPRGYEQYF. This rearrangement joins TRBV20-1 to TRBJ2-7; D gene uncertain. The length of the CDR3 is 14 residues. V was trimmed by 0 bases and J by 3 bases, leaving 12 bases between them. The V gene's germline CDR1 is DFQATT and CDR2 SNEGSKA (reference sequence).

The rearrangement uses TRBV6-2 or TRBV6-3 and TRBJ1-2; D not certain. V was shortened by 2 bases and J by 0 bases, with 13 bases between the two germline ends. The length of the CDR3 is 16 residues. Germline lookup yields CDR1 MNHEY and CDR2 SVGEGT. The CDR3, as DNA: TGTGCCAGCAGTTACGCGACTGTCCTTTCTAACTATGGCTACACCTTC. It translates to CASSYATVLSNYGYTF.

The chain is built from TRBV6-1 and TRBJ1-5; D is unclear. The CDR3 contains 14 residues. Per germline, CDR1 MNHNS and CDR2 SASEGT. Trimming took off 5 bases at V and 7 bases at J, with 15 bases between the two ends. The CDR3 region is CASSIVLVGQPQHF. The CDR3, as DNA: TGTGCCAGCAGTATTGTACTGGTGGGACAGCCCCAGCATTTT.

The chain couples TRBV5-4 to TRBJ2-7; D is ambiguous. Per germline, CDR1 SGHNT and CDR2 YYREEE (reference sequence). The CDR3 has 13 residues. The V gene lost 3 bases and the J gene lost 5 bases, with 12 bases spanning the gap. The CDR3 sequence: CASSWVSRNEQYF. The CDR3 region has the DNA TGTGCCAGCAGCTGGGTGTCCAGGAACGAGCAGTACTTC.

The sample holds a few counts of this clonotype. V gene TRBV6-2 or TRBV6-3 combines with J gene TRBJ2-3; tentative D call: TRBD2 (7 bases). This CDR3 has 17 residues. Germline CDR1 reads MNHEY; CDR2 reads SVGEGT. Trimming cost V 1 base and J 1 base, with 15 bases left between them. In nucleotides, the CDR3 is TGTGCCAGCAGTTACTGGAGGGGGGGGCCACGCACAGATACGCAGTATTTT. Amino acids: CASSYWRGGPRTDTQYF.